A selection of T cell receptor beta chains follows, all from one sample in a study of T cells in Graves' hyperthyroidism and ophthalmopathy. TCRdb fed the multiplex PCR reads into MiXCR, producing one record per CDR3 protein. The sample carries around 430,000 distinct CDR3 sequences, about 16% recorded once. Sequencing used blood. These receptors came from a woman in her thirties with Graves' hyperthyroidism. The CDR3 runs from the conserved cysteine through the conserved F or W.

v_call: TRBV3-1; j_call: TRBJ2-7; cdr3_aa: CASSQVTHEQYF
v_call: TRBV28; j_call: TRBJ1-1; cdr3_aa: CASSLDFGAMNTEAFF
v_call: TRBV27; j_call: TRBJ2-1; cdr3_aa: CASWTGTRGNEQFF
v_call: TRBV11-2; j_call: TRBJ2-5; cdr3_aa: CASSLQGAQGETQYF
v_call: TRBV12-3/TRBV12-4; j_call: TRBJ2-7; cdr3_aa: CASSYSNYEQYF
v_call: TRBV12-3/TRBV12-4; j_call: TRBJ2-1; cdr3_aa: CASSYVYNEQFF
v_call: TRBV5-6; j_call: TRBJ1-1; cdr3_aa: CASSLDRSEAFF
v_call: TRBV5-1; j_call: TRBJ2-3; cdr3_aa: CASSPESDTQYF
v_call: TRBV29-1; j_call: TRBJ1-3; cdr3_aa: CSVDGSSGNTIYF
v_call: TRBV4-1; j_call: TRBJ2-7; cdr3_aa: CASSQGVGSGTYEQYF
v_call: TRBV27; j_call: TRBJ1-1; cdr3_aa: CASSFSGGLGITEAFF
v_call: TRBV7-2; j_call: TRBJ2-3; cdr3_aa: CASSSGGASTDTQYF
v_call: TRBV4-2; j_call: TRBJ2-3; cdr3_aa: CASSQGHSTDTQYF
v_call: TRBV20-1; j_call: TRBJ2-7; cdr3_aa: CSAKTGMNYEQYF
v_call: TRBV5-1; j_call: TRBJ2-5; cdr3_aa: CASSLLSSELGETQYF
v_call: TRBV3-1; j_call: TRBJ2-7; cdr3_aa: CASSRSLKDYEQYF
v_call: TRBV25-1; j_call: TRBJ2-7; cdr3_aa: CASSEWGRGYEQYF
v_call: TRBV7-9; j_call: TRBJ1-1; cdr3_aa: CASSGQVDDTEAFF
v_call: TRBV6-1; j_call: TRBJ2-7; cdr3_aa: CASSVGPRDRLRGSRSYEQYF
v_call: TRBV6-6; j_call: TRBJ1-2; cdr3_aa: CASSYFPKDVYGYTF
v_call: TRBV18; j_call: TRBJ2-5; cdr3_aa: CASSPPDSGTQYF
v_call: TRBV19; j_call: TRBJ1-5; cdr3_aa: CASSKTGEYQPQHF
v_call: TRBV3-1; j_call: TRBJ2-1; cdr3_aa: CASGTGTGSNNEQFF
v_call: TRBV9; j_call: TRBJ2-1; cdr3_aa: CASSVGQLPHEQFF
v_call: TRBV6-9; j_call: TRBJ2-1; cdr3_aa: CASSYSNPAGGDEQFF
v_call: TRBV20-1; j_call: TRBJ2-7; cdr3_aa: CSAMPGIAYEQYF
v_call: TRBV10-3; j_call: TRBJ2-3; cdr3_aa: CAISEPPYNPGASDTQYF
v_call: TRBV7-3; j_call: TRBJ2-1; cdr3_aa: CAIHLAGEGNEQFF
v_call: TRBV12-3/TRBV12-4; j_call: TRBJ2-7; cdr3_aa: CASIPEQYF
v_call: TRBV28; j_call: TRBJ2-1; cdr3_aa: CASSLVGEQFF
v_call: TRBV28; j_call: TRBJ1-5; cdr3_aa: CATINAHQPQHF
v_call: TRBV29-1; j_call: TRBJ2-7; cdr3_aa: CSVEVNLGPEQYF
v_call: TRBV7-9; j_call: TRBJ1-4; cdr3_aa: CASSLAGWSVKHDEKLFF
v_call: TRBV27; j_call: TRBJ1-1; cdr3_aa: CASSEGDRENTEAFF
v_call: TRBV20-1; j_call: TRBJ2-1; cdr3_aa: CSARDRAREQFF
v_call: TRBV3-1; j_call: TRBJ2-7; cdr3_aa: CASSQDPGTGGDEQYF
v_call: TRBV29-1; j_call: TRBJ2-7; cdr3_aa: CSVELPTGGAYEQYF
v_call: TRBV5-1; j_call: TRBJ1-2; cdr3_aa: CASSQDLRGNYGYTF
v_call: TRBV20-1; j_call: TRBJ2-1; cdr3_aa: CSARESDYNEQFF
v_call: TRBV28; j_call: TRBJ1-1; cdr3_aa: CASGAPDMNTEAFF
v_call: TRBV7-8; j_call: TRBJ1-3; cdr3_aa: CASSLQASSGNTIYF
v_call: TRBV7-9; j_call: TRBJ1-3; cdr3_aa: CASSEGRGNSGNTIYF
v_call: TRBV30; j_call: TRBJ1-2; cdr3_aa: CACTPGLGGGYTF
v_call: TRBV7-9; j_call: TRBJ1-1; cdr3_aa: CASSDRGNSNTEAFF
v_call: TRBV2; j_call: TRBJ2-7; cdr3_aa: CASSVEEAYEQYF
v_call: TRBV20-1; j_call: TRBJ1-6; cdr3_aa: CSASVPGGFGNSPLHF
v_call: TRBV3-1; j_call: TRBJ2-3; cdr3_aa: CASSWTSGNTDTQYF
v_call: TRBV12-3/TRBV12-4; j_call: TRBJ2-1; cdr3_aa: CASSTSPLPNEQFF
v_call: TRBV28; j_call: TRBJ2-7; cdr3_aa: CASSLYAPSDEQYF
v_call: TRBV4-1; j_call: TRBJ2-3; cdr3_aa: CASSQEGSGQGDTDTQYF
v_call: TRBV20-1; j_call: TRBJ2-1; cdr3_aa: CSARQFTGGYEQFF
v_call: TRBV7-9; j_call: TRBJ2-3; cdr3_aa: CASSQTRAGFGRITDTQYF
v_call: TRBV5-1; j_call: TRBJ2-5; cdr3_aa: CASRNRVQETQYF
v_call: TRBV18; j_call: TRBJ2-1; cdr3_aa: CASSPGLAGVSYNEQFF